These 17 T cell receptor beta chains share one sample of origin, sequenced in a study of blood T cell repertoires in COVID-19. TCRdb's copy holds only in-frame clones and misses some; the assay was immunoSEQ multiplex PCR. This sample has roughly 140,000 clones, with about 88% found just once. The sample taken for sequencing was peripheral blood. The receptors stem from a human donor in a cohort sampled during active COVID-19.

The chain recombines TRBV27 with TRBJ2-7; 8 positions match TRBD1. This CDR3 has 14 amino acids. The V segment lost 6 bases and the J segment 0 bases; nucleotides outside the gene matches: 4. Germline-derived CDR1 and CDR2 are MNHEY and SMNVEV (reference sequence). The CDR3 DNA reads as TGTGCCAGCAGCTTAGGACAGGGCTCCTACGAGCAGTACTTC. This translates into CASSLGQGSYEQYF.

This chain links TRBV3-1 (or the pseudogene TRBV3-2) with TRBJ1-3, with 10 bases aligning to TRBD1. The CDR3 is 13 residues long. V shed 3 bases and J 8 bases; nucleotides not matched to a gene: 1. CDR1 is LGHDT and CDR2 is YNNKEL in the germline V gene (reference sequence). The CDR3 DNA follows: TGTGCCAGCAGCCAGGACAGGGGGGACACCATATATTTT. Its protein product is CASSQDRGDTIYF.

This chain links TRBV2 with TRBJ2-6; D is undetermined. This CDR3 spans 15 amino acids. V shed 3 bases and J shed 4 bases, with 10 bases lying between them. Germline CDR1 SNHLY, CDR2 FYNNEI. The CDR3: CASSDLAYGANVLTF. In nucleotides, the CDR3 is TGTGCCAGCAGTGATTTGGCTTACGGGGCCAACGTCCTGACTTTC.

This chain connects TRBV7-2 to TRBJ2-1, with D tentatively TRBD2 (5 bases). The CDR3 runs 14 residues. Germline CDR1 SGHTA, CDR2 FQGNSA. Trimming removed 5 bases at V and 7 bases at J, with 15 bases between. The CDR3 nucleotides read TGTGCCAGCAGCCCCGAGCTAGCATTGAATGAGCAGTTCTTC. This translates into CASSPELALNEQFF.

V is TRBV4-2 and J is TRBJ2-3; 12 positions match TRBD2. From germline, CDR1 is LGHNA and CDR2 YNFKEQ. V lost 4 bases to trimming and J lost 2 bases; unmatched junction nucleotides: 4. CDR3 length: 16 amino acids. The CDR3 sequence: CASSPGLAGFTDTQYF. The CDR3 bases are TGTGCCAGCAGCCCGGGACTAGCGGGCTTCACAGATACGCAGTATTTT.

The CDR3 spells CAISPTGDSLYF. Here the CDR3 DNA reads TGTGCCATCAGTCCGACAGGGGATAGTCTGTACTTC. This chain uses TRBV10-3 with TRBJ2-7; 8 bases are a match to TRBD1. V lost 5 bases, J lost 12 bases, and 9 bases stayed unmatched. The CDR3 loop spans 12 amino acids. The germline CDR1 and CDR2 sequences are ENHRY and SYGVKD.

The rearrangement links TRBV5-1 to TRBJ1-1; D may be TRBD1 (6 bases). Germline V lookup: CDR1 SGHRS, CDR2 YFSETQ. The CDR3 extends over 15 amino acids. Between the trimmed V and J ends, which lost 6 bases and 5 bases, there was a span of 20 bases. CDR3: CASTKNGQSGTEAFF. CDR3 DNA: TGCGCCAGCACTAAAAACGGACAGTCGGGTACTGAAGCTTTCTTT.

This sequence joins TRBV10-2 and TRBJ2-1, with a tentative D call TRBD1 (7 bases). The CDR3 is made up of 14 amino acids. CDR1 and CDR2 from the germline V gene are WSHSY and SAAADI. The V gene lost 9 bases and the J gene lost 4 bases, with 16 bases spanning the gap. CDR3: CASGDAGQYNEQFF. The CDR3 bases are TGCGCCAGTGGGGACGCGGGACAGTACAATGAGCAGTTCTTC.

In nucleotides, the CDR3 is TGCGCCAGCAGCGTCGGGACTAGCGCACGGGGCGCAGATACGCAGTATTTT. Encoded protein: CASSVGTSARGADTQYF. The V call is TRBV5-1, the J call TRBJ2-3; TRBD2 matches at 10 bases. V shed 4 bases, J shed 4 bases, and the junction held 12 bases outside the gene matches. The CDR3 has 17 residues. Germline V gene data show CDR1 as SGHRS and CDR2 as YFSETQ.

The rearrangement links TRBV6-5 to TRBJ2-1; D not resolved. The germline V gene encodes CDR1 MNHEY and CDR2 SVGAGI. This CDR3 region has 15 residues. V gave up 7 bases and J gave up 5 bases, with 18 bases separating them. CDR3: CASTSTLSVDNEQFF. The CDR3 DNA reads TGTGCCAGCACCTCCACGCTATCGGTGGACAATGAGCAGTTCTTC.

The gene calls are TRBV3-1 (or the pseudogene TRBV3-2) and TRBJ2-1; 9 bases are a match to TRBD2. The V gene's germline CDR1 is LGHDT and CDR2 YNNKEL (reference sequence). J gave up 5 bases and V 1 base, and 3 bases lay outside the gene matches. This CDR3 is built from 15 residues. This CDR3 reads CASSQGLAGHNEQFF. CDR3 nucleotides: TGTGCCAGCAGCCAAGGGCTAGCGGGGCACAATGAGCAGTTCTTC.

The CDR3 DNA is TGTGCCAGCAGCTTTACAGGATTTAGCTCCTACGAGCAGTACTTC. This translates into CASSFTGFSSYEQYF. This chain joins TRBV5-4 and TRBJ2-7, with D tentatively TRBD1 (5 bases). The CDR3 loop spans 15 amino acids. V lost 2 bases, J lost 0 bases, and 12 bases lay in between. Looked up from germline, CDR1 is SGHNT and CDR2 is YYREEE (reference sequence). The variable domain in full, completed from reference TRBV5-4 and TRBJ2-7, reads ETGVTQSPTHLIKTRGQQVTLRCSSQSGHNTVSWYQQALGQGPQFIFQYYREEENGRGNFPPRFSGLQFPNYSSELNVNALELDDSALYLCASSFTGFSSYEQYFGPGTRLTVT.

The CDR3 DNA follows: TGTGCCAGCAGTTTATCCAGGGAAAATTCACCCCTCCACTTT. Amino acid sequence: CASSLSRENSPLHF. V is TRBV27 and J is TRBJ1-6, with D possibly TRBD1 on 5 matching bases. V lost 0 bases and J 7 bases, leaving 7 bases between the germline ends. Per germline, CDR1 MNHEY and CDR2 SMNVEV (reference sequence). The CDR3 totals 14 residues.

The J gene is TRBJ2-5, the V gene TRBV28; TRBD1 agrees at 7 bases. With 10 bases clipped from V and 5 bases from J, the junction kept 10 bases outside the gene matches. The CDR3 has 13 residues. Germline CDR1 reads MDHEN; CDR2 reads SYDVKM. CDR3 in amino acids: CATTVRGQETQYF. The CDR3 nucleotides are TGTGCCACCACAGTAAGGGGGCAGGAGACCCAGTACTTC.

This clone was detected only once. J is TRBJ2-6 and V is TRBV7-3; TRBD2 might be the D (7 bases). The CDR3 has 17 residues. The germline CDR1 and CDR2 sequences are SGHTA and FQGTGA. The ends were cut back, 5 bases at V and 2 bases at J, with 16 bases in the middle. CDR3 residues: CASSPRGGAAGANVLTF. The CDR3 DNA follows: TGTGCCAGCAGCCCCCGTGGGGGGGCAGCTGGGGCCAACGTCCTGACTTTC.

The count of this clone is one. This CDR3 reads CASRSLGHQPQHF. The CDR3 nucleotides read TGTGCCAGCAGATCACTTGGGCATCAGCCCCAGCATTTT. The rearrangement uses TRBV27 and TRBJ1-5; D unclear. V dropped 6 bases and J dropped 5 bases, with 11 bases sitting between them. The CDR3 is 13 amino acids. Looked up from germline, CDR1 is MNHEY and CDR2 is SMNVEV (reference sequence).

V gene TRBV28 combines with J gene TRBJ1-2, with TRBD1 matching 7 bases. The trim removed 6 bases at V and 1 base at J, leaving 5 bases unmatched. Germline V gene sequence: CDR1 MDHEN, CDR2 SYDVKM. CDR3 length: 14 residues. The CDR3 here is CASSETGNNYGYTF. DNA of the CDR3: TGTGCCAGCAGCGAGACAGGGAATAACTATGGCTACACCTTC.